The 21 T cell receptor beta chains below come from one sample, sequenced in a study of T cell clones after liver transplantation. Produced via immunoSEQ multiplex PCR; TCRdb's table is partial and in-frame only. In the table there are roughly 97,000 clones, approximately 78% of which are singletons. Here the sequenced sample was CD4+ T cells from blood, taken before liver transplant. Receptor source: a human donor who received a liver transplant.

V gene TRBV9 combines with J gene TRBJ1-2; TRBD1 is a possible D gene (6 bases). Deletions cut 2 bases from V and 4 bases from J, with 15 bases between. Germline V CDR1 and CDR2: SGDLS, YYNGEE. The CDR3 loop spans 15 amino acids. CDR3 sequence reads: CASSVGSDRSYGYTF. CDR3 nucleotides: TGTGCCAGCAGCGTTGGATCAGACAGGTCCTATGGCTACACCTTC.

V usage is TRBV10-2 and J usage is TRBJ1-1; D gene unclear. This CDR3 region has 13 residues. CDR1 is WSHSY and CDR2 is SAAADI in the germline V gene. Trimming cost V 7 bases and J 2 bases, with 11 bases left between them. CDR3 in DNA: TGCGCCAGCAAGATTCAGGCTAACACTGAAGCTTTCTTT. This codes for CASKIQANTEAFF.

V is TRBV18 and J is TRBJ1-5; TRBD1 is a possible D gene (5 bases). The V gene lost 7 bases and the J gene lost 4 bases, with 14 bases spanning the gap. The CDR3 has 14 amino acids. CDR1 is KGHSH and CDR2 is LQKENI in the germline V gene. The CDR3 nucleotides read TGTGCCAGCTTCACCGGGACGGGGAATCAGCCCCAGCATTTT. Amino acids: CASFTGTGNQPQHF.

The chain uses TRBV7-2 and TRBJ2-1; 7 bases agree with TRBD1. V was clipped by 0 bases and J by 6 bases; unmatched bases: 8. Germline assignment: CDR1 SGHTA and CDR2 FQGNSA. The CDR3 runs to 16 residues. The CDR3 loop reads CASSLAPTGRSNEQFF. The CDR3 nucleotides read TGTGCCAGCAGCTTAGCGCCGACAGGGAGAAGCAATGAGCAGTTCTTC.

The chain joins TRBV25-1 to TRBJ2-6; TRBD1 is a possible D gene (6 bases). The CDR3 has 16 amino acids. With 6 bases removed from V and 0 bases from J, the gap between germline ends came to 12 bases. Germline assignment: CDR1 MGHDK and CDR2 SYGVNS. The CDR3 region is CASRDSFPSGANVLTF. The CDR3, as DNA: TGTGCCAGCAGGGACAGCTTCCCCTCTGGGGCCAACGTCCTGACTTTC.

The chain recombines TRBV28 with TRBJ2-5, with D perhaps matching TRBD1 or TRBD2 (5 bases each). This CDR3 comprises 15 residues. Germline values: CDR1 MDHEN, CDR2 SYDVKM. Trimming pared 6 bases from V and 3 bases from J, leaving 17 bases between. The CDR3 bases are TGTGCCAGCAGCCCCCGGGACCGGTGGAAAGAGACCCAGTACTTC. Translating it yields CASSPRDRWKETQYF.

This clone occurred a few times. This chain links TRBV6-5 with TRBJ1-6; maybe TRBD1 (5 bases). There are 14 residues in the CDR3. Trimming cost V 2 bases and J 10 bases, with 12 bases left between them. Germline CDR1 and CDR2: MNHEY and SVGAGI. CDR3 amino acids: CASSYRPGESPLHF. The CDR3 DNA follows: TGTGCCAGCAGTTACCGTCCGGGGGAGTCACCCCTCCACTTT.

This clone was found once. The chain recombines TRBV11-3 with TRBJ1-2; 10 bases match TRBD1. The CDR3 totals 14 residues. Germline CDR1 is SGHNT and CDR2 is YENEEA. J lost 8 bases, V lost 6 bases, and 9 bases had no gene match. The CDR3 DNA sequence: TGTGCCAGCAGTTTGCGACAGGGGGCAGGAGGCTACACCTTC. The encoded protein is CASSLRQGAGGYTF.

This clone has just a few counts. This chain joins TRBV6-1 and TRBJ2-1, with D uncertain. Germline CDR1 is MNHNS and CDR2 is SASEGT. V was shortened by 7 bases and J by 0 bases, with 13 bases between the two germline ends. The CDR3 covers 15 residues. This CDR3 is CASKIFGPSYNEQFF. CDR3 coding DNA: TGTGCCAGCAAGATTTTCGGGCCCTCCTACAATGAGCAGTTCTTC.

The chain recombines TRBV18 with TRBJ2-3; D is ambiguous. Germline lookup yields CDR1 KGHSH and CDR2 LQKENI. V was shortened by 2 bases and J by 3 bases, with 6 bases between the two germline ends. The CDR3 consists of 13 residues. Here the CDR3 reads CASSPRETDTQYF. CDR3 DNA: TGTGCCAGCTCACCAAGGGAAACAGATACGCAGTATTTT.

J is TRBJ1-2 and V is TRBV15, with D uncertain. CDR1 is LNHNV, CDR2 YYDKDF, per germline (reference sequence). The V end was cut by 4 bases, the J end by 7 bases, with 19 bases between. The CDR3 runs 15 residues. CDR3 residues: CATSNPIERRFGYTF. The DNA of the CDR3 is TGTGCCACCAGCAACCCTATAGAGCGCCGCTTTGGCTACACCTTC.

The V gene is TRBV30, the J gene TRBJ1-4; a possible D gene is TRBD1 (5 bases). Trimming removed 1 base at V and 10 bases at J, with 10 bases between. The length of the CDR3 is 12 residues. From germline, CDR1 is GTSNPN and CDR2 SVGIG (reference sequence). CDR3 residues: CAWSEGHGKLFF. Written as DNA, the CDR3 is TGTGCCTGGAGTGAAGGACATGGAAAACTGTTTTTT.

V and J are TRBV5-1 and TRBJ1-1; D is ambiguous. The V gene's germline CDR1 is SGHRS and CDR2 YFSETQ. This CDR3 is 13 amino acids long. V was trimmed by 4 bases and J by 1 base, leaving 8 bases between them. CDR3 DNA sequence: TGCGCCAGCAGCCCAAAACAGAACACTGAAGCTTTCTTT. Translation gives CASSPKQNTEAFF.

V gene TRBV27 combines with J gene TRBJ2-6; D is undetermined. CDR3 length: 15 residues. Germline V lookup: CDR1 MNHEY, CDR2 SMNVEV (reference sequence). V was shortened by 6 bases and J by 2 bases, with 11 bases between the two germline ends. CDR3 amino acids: CASRPLWPGANVLTF. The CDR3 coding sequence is TGTGCCAGCAGGCCCCTGTGGCCTGGGGCCAACGTCCTGACTTTC. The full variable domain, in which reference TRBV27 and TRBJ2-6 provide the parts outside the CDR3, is EAQVTQNPRYLITVTGKKLTVTCSQNMNHEYMSWYRQDPGLGLRQIYYSMNVEVTDKGDVPEGYKVSRKEKRNFPLILESPSPNQTSLYFCASRPLWPGANVLTFGAGSRLTVL.

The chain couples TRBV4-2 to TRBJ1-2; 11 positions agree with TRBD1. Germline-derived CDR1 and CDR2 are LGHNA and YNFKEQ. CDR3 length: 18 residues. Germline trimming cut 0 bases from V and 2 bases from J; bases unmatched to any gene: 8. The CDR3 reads CASSQDGTGGTSNYGYTF. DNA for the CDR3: TGTGCCAGCAGCCAAGATGGGACAGGGGGAACATCCAACTATGGCTACACCTTC.

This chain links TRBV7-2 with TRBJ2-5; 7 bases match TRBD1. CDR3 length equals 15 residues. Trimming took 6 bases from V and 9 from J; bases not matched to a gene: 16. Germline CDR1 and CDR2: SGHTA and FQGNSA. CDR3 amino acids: CASSPSGTANGAQYF. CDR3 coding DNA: TGTGCCAGCAGTCCCTCCGGGACAGCCAATGGGGCCCAGTACTTC.

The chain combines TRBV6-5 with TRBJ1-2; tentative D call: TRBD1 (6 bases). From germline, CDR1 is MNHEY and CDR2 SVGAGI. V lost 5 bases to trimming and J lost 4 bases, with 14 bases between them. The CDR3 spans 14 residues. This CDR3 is CASSDTDSFYGYTF. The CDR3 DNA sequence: TGTGCCAGCAGTGATACGGACAGCTTCTATGGCTACACCTTC.

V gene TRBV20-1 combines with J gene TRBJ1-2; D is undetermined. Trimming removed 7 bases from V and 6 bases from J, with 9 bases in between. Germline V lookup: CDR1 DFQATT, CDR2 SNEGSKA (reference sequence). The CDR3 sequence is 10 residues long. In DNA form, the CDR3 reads TGCAGTGTTTGGCTGAATGGCTACACCTTC. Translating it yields CSVWLNGYTF.

The chain's CDR3 is CSAMRGNEQFF. The CDR3 DNA sequence: TGCAGTGCCATGAGGGGGAATGAGCAGTTCTTC. V is TRBV20-1 and J is TRBJ2-1; D perhaps matches TRBD1 (6 bases). V lost 6 bases and J 7 bases, leaving 10 bases between the germline ends. The length of the CDR3 is 11 residues. CDR1 and CDR2 from the germline V gene are DFQATT and SNEGSKA (reference sequence).

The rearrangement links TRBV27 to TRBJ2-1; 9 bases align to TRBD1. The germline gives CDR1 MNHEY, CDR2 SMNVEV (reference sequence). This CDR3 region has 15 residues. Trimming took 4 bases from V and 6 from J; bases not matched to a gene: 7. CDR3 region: CASSYRGRLGNEQFF. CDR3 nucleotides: TGTGCCAGCAGTTACAGGGGGCGCCTAGGCAATGAGCAGTTCTTC.

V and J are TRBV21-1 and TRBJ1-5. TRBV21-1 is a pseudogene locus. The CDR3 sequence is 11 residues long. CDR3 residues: CASNRDQPQHF. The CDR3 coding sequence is TGTGCCAGCAATAGGGACCAGCCCCAGCATTTT.